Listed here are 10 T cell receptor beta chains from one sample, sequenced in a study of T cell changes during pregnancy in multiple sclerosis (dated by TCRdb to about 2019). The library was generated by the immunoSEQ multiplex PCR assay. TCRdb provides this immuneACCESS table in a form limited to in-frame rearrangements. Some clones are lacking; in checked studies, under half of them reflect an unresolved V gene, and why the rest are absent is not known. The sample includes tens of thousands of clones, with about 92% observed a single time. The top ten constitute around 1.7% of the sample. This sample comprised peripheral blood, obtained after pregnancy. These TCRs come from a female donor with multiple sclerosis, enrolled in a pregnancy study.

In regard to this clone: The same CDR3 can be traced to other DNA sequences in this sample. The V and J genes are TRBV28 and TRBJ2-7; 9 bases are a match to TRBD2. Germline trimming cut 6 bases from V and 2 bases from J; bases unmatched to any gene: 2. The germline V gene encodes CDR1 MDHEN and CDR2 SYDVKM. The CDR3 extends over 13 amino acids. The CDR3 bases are TGTGCCAGCAGCCCTAGCGGGACCTACGAGCAGTACTTC. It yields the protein CASSPSGTYEQYF.

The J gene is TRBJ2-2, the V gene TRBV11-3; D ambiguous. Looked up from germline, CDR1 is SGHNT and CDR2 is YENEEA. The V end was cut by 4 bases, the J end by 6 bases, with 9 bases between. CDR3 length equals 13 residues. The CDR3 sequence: CASSSTVAGELFF. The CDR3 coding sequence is TGTGCCAGCAGCTCCACTGTCGCCGGGGAGCTGTTTTTT.

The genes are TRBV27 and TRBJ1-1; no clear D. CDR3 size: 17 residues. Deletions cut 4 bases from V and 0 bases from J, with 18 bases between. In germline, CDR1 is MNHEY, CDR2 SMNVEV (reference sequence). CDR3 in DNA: TGTGCCAGCAGTTCCTTAACCCCCAGGCGAATGAACACTGAAGCTTTCTTT. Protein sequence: CASSSLTPRRMNTEAFF.

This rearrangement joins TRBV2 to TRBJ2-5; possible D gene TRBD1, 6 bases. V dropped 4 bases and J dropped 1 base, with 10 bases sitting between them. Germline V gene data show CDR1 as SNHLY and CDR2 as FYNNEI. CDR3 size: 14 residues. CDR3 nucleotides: TGTGCCAGCAGTGTAGGGGGTGGCCAAGAGACCCAGTACTTC. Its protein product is CASSVGGGQETQYF.

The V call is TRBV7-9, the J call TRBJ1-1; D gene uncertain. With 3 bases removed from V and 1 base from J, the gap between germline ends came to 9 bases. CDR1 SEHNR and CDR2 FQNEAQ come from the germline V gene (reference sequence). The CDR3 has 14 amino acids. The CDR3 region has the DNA TGTGCCAGCAGCTTGGGTCCGGGGAACACTGAAGCTTTCTTT. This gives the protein CASSLGPGNTEAFF.

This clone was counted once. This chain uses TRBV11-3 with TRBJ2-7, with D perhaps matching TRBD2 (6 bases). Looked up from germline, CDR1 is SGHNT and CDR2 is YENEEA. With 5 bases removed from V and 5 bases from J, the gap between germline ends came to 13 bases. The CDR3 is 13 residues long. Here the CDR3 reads CASSPRGSHEQYF. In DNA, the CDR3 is TGTGCCAGCAGCCCCCGGGGGTCCCACGAGCAGTACTTC. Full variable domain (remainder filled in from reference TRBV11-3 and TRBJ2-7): EAGVVQSPRYKIIEKKQPVAFWCNPISGHNTLYWYLQNLGQGPELLIRYENEEAVDDSQLPKDRFSAERLKGVDSTLKIQPAELGDSAVYLCASSPRGSHEQYFGPGTRLTVT.

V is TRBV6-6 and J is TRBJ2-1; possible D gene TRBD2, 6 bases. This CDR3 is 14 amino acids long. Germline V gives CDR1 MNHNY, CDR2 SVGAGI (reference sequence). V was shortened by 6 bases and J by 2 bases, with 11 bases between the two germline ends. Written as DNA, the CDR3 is TGTGCCAGCAGGCCGCCGGGGGCCTACAATGAGCAGTTCTTC. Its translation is CASRPPGAYNEQFF.

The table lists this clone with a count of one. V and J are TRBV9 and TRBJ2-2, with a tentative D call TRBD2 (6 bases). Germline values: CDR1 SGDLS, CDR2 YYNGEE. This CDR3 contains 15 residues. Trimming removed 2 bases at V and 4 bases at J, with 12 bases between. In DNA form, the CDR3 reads TGTGCCAGCAGCGTGGAGGGCCGGGGCACCGGGGAGCTGTTTTTT. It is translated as CASSVEGRGTGELFF.

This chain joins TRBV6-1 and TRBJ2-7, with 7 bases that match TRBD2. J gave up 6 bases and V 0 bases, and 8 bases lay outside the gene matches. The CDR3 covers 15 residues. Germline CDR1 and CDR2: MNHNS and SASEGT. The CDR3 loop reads CASSEAPSGFGEQYF. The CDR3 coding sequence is TGTGCCAGCAGTGAAGCTCCTAGCGGTTTCGGCGAGCAGTACTTC.

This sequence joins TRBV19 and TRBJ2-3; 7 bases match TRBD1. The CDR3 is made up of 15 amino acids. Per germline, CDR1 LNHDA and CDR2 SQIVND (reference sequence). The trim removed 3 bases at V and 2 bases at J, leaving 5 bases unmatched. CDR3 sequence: CASSIARGFTDTQYF. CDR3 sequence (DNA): TGTGCCAGTAGTATCGCCAGGGGGTTCACAGATACGCAGTATTTT.